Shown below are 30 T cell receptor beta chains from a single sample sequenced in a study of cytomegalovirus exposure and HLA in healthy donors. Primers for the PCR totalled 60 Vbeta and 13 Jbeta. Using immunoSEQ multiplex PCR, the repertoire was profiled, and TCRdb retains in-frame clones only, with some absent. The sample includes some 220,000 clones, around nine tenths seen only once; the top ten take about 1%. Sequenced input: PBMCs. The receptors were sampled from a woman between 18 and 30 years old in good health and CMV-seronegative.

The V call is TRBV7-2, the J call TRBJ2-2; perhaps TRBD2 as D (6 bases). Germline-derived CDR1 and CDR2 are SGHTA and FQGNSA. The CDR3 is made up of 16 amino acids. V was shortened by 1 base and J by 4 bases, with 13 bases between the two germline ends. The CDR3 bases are TGTGCCAGCAGCTTAGGGGCCGCCGGGGGCACCGGGGAGCTGTTTTTT. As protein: CASSLGAAGGTGELFF.

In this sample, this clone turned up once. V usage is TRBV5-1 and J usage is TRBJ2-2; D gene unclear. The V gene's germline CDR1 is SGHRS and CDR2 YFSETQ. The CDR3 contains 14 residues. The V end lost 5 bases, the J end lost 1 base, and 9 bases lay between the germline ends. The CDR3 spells CASRRQGNTGELFF. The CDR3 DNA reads TGCGCCAGCAGGAGACAAGGGAACACCGGGGAGCTGTTTTTT. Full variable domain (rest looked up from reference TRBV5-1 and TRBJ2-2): KAGVTQTPRYLIKTRGQQVTLSCSPISGHRSVSWYQQTPGQGLQFLFEYFSETQRNKGNFPGRFSGRQFSNSRSEMNVSTLELGDSALYLCASRRQGNTGELFFGEGSRLTVL.

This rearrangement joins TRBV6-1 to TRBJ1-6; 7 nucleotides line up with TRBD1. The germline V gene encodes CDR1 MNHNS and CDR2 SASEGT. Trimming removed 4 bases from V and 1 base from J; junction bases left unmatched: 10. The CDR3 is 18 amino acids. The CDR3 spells CASSGRRGLGSYNSPLHF. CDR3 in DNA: TGTGCCAGCAGTGGTCGAAGGGGGCTGGGGTCCTATAATTCACCCCTCCACTTT.

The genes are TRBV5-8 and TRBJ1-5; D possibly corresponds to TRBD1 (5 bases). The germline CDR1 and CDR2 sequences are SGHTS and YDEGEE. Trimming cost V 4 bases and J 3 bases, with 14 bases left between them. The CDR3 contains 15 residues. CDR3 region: CASSPYDRFNQPQHF. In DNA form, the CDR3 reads TGTGCCAGCAGCCCATATGACAGATTCAATCAGCCCCAGCATTTT.

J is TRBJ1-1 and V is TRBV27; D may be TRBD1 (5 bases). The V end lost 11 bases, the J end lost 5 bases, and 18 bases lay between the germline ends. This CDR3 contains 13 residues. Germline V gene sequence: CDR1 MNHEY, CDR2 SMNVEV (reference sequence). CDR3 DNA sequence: TGTGCCGGAAGTCAGGGTTTCAGTACTGAAGCTTTCTTT. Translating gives CAGSQGFSTEAFF.

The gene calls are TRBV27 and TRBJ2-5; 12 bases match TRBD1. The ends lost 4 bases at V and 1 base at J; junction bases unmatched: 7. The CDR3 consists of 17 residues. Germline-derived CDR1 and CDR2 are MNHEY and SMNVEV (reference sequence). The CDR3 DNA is TGTGCCAGCAGTTCGGTAGGGACAGGGGGCGTCCAAGAGACCCAGTACTTC. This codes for CASSSVGTGGVQETQYF.

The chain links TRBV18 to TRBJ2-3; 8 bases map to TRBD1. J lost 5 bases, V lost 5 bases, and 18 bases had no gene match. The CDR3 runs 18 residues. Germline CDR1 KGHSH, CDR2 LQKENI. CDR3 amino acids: CASSAYQGASGRQDTQYF. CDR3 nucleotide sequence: TGTGCCAGCTCAGCGTACCAGGGGGCATCGGGACGACAAGATACGCAGTATTTT.

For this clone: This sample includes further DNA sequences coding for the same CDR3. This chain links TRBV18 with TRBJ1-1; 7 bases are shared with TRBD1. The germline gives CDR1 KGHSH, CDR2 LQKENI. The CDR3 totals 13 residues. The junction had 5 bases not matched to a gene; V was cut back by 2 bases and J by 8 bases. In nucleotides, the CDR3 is TGTGCCAGCTCACCAACCGGGACAGCAGAAGCTTTCTTT. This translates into CASSPTGTAEAFF.

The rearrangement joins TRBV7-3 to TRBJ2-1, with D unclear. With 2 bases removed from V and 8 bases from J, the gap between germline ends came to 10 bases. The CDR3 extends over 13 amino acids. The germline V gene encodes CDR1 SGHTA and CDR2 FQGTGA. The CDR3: CASSLYSSDEQFF. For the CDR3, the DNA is TGTGCCAGCAGCTTATACAGTTCGGATGAGCAGTTCTTC. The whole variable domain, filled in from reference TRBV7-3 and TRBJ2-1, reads GAGVSQTPSNKVTEKGKYVELRCDPISGHTALYWYRQSLGQGPEFLIYFQGTGAADDSGLPNDRFFAVRPEGSVSTLKIQRTERGDSAVYLCASSLYSSDEQFFGPGTRLTVL.

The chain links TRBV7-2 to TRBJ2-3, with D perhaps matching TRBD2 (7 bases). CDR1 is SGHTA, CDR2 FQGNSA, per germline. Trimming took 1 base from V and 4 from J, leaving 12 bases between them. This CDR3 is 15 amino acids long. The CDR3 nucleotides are TGTGCCAGCAGCTTAGATGAGGGGGGGCCAGATACGCAGTATTTT. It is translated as CASSLDEGGPDTQYF.

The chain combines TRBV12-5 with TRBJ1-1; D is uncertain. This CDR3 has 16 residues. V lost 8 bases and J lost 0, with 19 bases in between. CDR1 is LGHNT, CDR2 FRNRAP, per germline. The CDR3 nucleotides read TGTGCTAGTCTAAATACCCCGGGGTCGGTGAACACTGAAGCTTTCTTT. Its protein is CASLNTPGSVNTEAFF.

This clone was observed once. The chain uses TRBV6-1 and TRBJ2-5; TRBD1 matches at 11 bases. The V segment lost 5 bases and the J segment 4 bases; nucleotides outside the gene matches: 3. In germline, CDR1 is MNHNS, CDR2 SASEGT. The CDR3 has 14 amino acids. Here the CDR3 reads CASSMDRGLETQYF. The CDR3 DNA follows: TGTGCCAGCAGTATGGACAGGGGGCTAGAGACCCAGTACTTC.

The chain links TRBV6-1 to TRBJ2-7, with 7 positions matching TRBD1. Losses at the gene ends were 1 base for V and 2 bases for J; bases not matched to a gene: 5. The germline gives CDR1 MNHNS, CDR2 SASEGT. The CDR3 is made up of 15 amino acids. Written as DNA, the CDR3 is TGTGCCAGCAGTGAAGGGGTAGGGGGCCCCTACGAGCAGTACTTC. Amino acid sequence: CASSEGVGGPYEQYF.

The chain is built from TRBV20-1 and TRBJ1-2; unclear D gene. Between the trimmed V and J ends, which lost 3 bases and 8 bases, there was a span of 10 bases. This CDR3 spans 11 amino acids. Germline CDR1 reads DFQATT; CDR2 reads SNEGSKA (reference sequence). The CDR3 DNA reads TGCAGTGCTAGCGGGTCTAGGGGCTACACCTTC. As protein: CSASGSRGYTF.

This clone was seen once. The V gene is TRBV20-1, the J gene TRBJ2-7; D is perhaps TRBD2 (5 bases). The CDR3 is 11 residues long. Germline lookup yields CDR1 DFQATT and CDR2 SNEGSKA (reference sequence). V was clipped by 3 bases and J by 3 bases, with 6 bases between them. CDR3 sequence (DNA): TGCAGTGCTAGGAGGGACTACGAGCAGTACTTC. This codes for CSARRDYEQYF.

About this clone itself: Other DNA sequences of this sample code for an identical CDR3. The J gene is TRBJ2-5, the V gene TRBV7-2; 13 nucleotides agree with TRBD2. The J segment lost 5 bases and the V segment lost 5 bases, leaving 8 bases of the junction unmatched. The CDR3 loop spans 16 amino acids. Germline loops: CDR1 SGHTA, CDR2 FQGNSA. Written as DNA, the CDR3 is TGTGCCAGCAGCCTAAGACTAGCGGGAGGACGGGAGACCCAGTACTTC. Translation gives CASSLRLAGGRETQYF.

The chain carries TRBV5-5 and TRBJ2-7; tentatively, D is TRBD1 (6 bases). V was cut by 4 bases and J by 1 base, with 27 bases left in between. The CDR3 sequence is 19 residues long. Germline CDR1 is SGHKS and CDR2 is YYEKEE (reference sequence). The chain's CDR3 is CASSKAKLQGQITSYEQYF. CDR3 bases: TGTGCCAGCAGCAAAGCAAAGCTACAGGGCCAGATTACTTCCTACGAGCAGTACTTC.

The CDR3 DNA follows: TGTGCCACCAGCAGAGATCAGGGGGCGAGCACTGAAGCTTTCTTT. As protein: CATSRDQGASTEAFF. The rearrangement joins TRBV15 to TRBJ1-1; the match to TRBD1 covers 8 bases. The CDR3 contains 15 residues. V was clipped by 0 bases and J by 4 bases; unmatched bases: 4. The germline V gene has CDR1 LNHNV and CDR2 YYDKDF (reference sequence).

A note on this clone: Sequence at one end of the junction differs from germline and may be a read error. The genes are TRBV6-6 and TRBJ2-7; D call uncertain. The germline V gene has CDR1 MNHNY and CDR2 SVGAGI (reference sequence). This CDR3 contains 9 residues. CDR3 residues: CASGEEYHF. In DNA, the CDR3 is TGTGCCAGCGGTGAAGAGTACCACTTC.

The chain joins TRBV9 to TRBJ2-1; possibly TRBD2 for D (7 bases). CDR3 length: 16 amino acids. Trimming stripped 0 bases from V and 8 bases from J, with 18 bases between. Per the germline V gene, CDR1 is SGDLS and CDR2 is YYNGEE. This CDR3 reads CASSVVRGPGGDEQFF. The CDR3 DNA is TGTGCCAGCAGCGTAGTGCGGGGGCCGGGCGGAGATGAGCAGTTCTTC.

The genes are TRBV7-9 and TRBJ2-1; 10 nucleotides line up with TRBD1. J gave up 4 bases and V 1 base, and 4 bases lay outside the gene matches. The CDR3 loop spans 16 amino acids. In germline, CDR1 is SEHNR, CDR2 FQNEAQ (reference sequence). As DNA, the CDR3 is TGTGCCAGCAGCTTAGTGGACAGGGGGGGTTACAATGAGCAGTTCTTC. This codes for CASSLVDRGGYNEQFF.

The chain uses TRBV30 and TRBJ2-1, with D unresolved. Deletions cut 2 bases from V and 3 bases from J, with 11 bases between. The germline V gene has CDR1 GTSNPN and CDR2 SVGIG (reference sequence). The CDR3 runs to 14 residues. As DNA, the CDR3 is TGTGCCTGGAGTTCAGATAAGAACTACAATGAGCAGTTCTTC. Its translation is CAWSSDKNYNEQFF. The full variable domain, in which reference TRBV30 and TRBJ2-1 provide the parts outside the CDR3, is SQTIHQWPATLVQPVGSPLSLECTVEGTSNPNLYWYRQAAGRGLQLLFYSVGIGQISSEVPQNLSASRPQDRQFILSSKKLLLSDSGFYLCAWSSDKNYNEQFFGPGTRLTVL.

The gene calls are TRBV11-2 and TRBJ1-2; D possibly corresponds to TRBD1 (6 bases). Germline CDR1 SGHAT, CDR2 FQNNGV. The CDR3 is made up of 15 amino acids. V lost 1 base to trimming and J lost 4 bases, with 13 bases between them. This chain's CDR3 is CASSLVPGQSYGYTF. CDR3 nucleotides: TGTGCCAGCAGCTTAGTACCCGGACAGTCCTATGGCTACACCTTC.

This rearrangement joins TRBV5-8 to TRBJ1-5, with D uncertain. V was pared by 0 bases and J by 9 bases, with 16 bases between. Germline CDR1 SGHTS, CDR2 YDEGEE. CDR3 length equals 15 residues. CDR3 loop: CASSLAGYQSGPQHF. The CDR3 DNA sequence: TGTGCCAGCAGCTTGGCGGGGTACCAAAGTGGGCCCCAGCATTTT. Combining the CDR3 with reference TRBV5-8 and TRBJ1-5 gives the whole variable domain EAGVTQSPTHLIKTRGQQATLRCSPISGHTSVYWYQQALGLGLQFLLWYDEGEERNRGNFPPRFSGRQFPNYSSELNVNALELEDSALYLCASSLAGYQSGPQHFGDGTRLSIL.

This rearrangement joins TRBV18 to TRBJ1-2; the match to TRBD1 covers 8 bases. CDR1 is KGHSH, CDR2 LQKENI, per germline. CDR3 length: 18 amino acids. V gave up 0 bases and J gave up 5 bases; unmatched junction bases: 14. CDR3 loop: CASSPPILRDRGSYGYTF. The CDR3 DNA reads TGTGCCAGCTCACCACCGATCCTTCGTGACAGGGGTTCTTATGGCTACACCTTC.

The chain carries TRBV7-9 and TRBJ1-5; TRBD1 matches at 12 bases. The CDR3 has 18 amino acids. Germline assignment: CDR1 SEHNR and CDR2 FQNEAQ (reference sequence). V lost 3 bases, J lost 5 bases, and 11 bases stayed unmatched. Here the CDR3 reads CASSFSLTGTGGYQPQHF. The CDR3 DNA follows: TGTGCCAGCAGCTTCTCCCTAACTGGGACAGGGGGCTATCAGCCCCAGCATTTT.

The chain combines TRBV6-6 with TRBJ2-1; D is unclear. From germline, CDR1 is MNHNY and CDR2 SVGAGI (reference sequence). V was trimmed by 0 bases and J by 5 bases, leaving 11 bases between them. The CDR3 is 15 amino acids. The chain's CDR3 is CASSYSFPFNNEQFF. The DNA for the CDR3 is TGTGCCAGCAGTTACTCCTTTCCCTTTAACAATGAGCAGTTCTTC.

The CDR3 region has the DNA TGTGCCAGCAGCCGGGACAGGGGGACTAGCGGGAGCCTCGACAATGAGCAGTTCTTC. As protein: CASSRDRGTSGSLDNEQFF. This chain connects TRBV5-6 to TRBJ2-1; 14 bases fit TRBD2. This CDR3 has 19 residues. The germline V gene has CDR1 SGHDT and CDR2 YYEEEE. V lost 4 bases and J lost 5; bases outside the gene matches: 14.

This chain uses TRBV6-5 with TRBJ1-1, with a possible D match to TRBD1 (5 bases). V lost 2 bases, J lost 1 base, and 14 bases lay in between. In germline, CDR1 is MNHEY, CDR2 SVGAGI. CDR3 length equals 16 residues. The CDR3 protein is CASSYHAGYKNTEAFF. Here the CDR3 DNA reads TGTGCCAGCAGTTACCACGCAGGGTACAAGAACACTGAAGCTTTCTTT.

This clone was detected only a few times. CDR3 sequence: CASSLAASDSYEQYF. CDR3 coding DNA: TGTGCCAGCAGCTTAGCGGCTAGCGACTCCTACGAGCAGTACTTC. The chain combines TRBV11-3 with TRBJ2-5, with D perhaps matching TRBD2 (6 bases). The J call is uncertain, as TRBJ2-7 better fits the DNA end. From germline, CDR1 is SGHNT and CDR2 YENEEA. This CDR3 is built from 15 residues.